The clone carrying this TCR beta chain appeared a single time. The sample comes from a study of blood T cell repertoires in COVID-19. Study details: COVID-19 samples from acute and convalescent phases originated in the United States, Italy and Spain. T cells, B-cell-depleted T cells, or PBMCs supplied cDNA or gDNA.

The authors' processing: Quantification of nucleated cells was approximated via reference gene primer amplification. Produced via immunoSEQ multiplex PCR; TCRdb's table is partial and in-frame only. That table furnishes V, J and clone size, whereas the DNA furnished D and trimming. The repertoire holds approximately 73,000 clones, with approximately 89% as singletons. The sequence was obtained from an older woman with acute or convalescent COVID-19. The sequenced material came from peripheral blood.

Here the CDR3 reads CASSQESCANYGYTF. Written as DNA, the CDR3 is TGTGCCAGCAGCCAAGAGAGCTGCGCTAACTATGGCTACACCTTC. The chain is built from TRBV3-1 (or the pseudogene TRBV3-2) and TRBJ1-2; the D is unclear. The V gene lost 0 bases and the J gene lost 0 bases, with 8 bases spanning the gap. Germline values: CDR1 LGHDT, CDR2 YNNKEL (reference sequence). The CDR3 is 15 amino acids.